The rows below give T cell receptor beta chains drawn from one sample of a study of shared clonotypes between healthy human individuals. Sequencing was performed with immunoSEQ multiplex PCR; in TCRdb, only in-frame clones are kept and a portion is missing. The table has around 2.5 million clones, 80% to 95% seen once. Sample: naive CD4+ T cells from PBMCs. Receptors originate from a man aged 18-30 years in good health. Some clones in this sample may be carry-over from other donors' samples. The CDR3 runs from the conserved cysteine through the conserved F or W. D genes are given only for firm matches. Not every row has a clone size; where given, it reads once, few, many or a size class.

v_gene: TRBV5-1; d_gene: -; j_gene: TRBJ2-2; abundance: -; CDR3nt: TGCGCCAGCAGCTGGGGGCTAGCGGATACCGGGGAGCTGTTTTTT; CDR3aa: CASSWGLADTGELFF
v_gene: TRBV18; d_gene: -; j_gene: TRBJ2-6; abundance: -; CDR3nt: TGTGCCAGCTCCCCCCTCGGATTTGGGGCCAACGTCCTGACTTTC; CDR3aa: CASSPLGFGANVLTF
v_gene: TRBV7-9; d_gene: -; j_gene: TRBJ2-7; abundance: -; CDR3nt: TGTGCCAGCAGTTACAGTGAGGGGGGCAATTACGAGCAGTACTTC; CDR3aa: CASSYSEGGNYEQYF
v_gene: TRBV6-5; d_gene: -; j_gene: TRBJ2-2; abundance: -; CDR3nt: TGTGCCAGCAGTTACTCGGGGGACCCCGGCGGCGGGGAGCTGTTTTTT; CDR3aa: CASSYSGDPGGGELFF
v_gene: TRBV7-2; d_gene: -; j_gene: TRBJ2-1; abundance: -; CDR3nt: TGTGCCAGCAGCCTTTCAGCGGGTTCCTACAATGAGCAGTTCTTC; CDR3aa: CASSLSAGSYNEQFF
v_gene: TRBV7-2; d_gene: -; j_gene: TRBJ2-2; abundance: -; CDR3nt: TGTGCCAGCAGCTACCAGGGGACCATGGAGGGCGGGGAGCTGTTTTTT; CDR3aa: CASSYQGTMEGGELFF
v_gene: TRBV29-1; d_gene: -; j_gene: TRBJ1-1; abundance: -; CDR3nt: TGCAGCTATAACTTAATGAACACTGAAGCTTTCTTT; CDR3aa: CSYNLMNTEAFF
v_gene: TRBV7-3; d_gene: -; j_gene: TRBJ2-3; abundance: once; CDR3nt: TGTGCCAGCAGCTCGGGGGGCGCGCAGTATTTT; CDR3aa: CASSSGGAQYF
v_gene: TRBV11-2; d_gene: TRBD1; j_gene: TRBJ1-1; abundance: -; CDR3nt: TGTGCCAGCAGCCCCCGGACAGGGCGGACTGAAGCTTTCTTT; CDR3aa: CASSPRTGRTEAFF
v_gene: TRBV6-6; d_gene: TRBD1; j_gene: TRBJ1-5; abundance: -; CDR3nt: TGTGCCAGCAGGTCCCCTACAGGGGTCAATCAGCCCCAGCATTTT; CDR3aa: CASRSPTGVNQPQHF
v_gene: TRBV4-3; d_gene: -; j_gene: TRBJ1-2; abundance: -; CDR3nt: TGCGCCAGCAGCCAAACCGGGACAAATGGCTACACCTTC; CDR3aa: CASSQTGTNGYTF
v_gene: TRBV11-2; d_gene: TRBD1; j_gene: TRBJ2-5; abundance: -; CDR3nt: TGTGCCAGCAGCTTACTGGACAGGGACAGGGAGACCCAGTACTTC; CDR3aa: CASSLLDRDRETQYF
v_gene: TRBV7-9; d_gene: -; j_gene: TRBJ1-2; abundance: -; CDR3nt: TGTGCCAGCGCCCAGTTTGGCAGCAACTATGGCTACACCTTC; CDR3aa: CASAQFGSNYGYTF
v_gene: TRBV4-1; d_gene: -; j_gene: TRBJ1-6; abundance: -; CDR3nt: TGCGCCAGCAGCCAAGATTTAGCGCCCACCTATAATTCACCCCTCCACTTT; CDR3aa: CASSQDLAPTYNSPLHF
v_gene: TRBV27; d_gene: TRBD2; j_gene: TRBJ2-7; abundance: -; CDR3nt: TGTGCCAGCAACTTACAGGGCAGCGGGAGACTATACTTC; CDR3aa: CASNLQGSGRLYF
v_gene: TRBV5-1; d_gene: TRBD1; j_gene: TRBJ2-7; abundance: -; CDR3nt: TGCGCCAGCAGCGTGTACCGGGACAGGGCCTACGAGCAGTACTTC; CDR3aa: CASSVYRDRAYEQYF
v_gene: TRBV7-2; d_gene: TRBD1; j_gene: TRBJ2-3; abundance: -; CDR3nt: TGTGCCAGCAGCCGGACAGGGGGGTTCGTGAATACGCAGTATTTT; CDR3aa: CASSRTGGFVNTQYF
v_gene: TRBV5-4; d_gene: -; j_gene: TRBJ1-1; abundance: -; CDR3nt: TGTGCCAGCAGTTTGGGCCGGGGGATGAACACTGAAGCTTTCTTT; CDR3aa: CASSLGRGMNTEAFF
v_gene: TRBV29-1; d_gene: -; j_gene: TRBJ2-3; abundance: -; CDR3nt: TGCAGCGTTGAAGGCTCAGGTTACACAGATACGCAGTATTTT; CDR3aa: CSVEGSGYTDTQYF
v_gene: TRBV5-6; d_gene: -; j_gene: TRBJ1-1; abundance: -; CDR3nt: TGTGCCAGCAAATCCACAGGGAACACTGAAGCTTTCTTT; CDR3aa: CASKSTGNTEAFF
v_gene: TRBV30; d_gene: TRBD1; j_gene: TRBJ2-2; abundance: once; CDR3nt: TGTGCCTGGATGACAGGGGGGGAGCTGTTTTTT; CDR3aa: CAWMTGGELFF
v_gene: TRBV2; d_gene: TRBD2; j_gene: TRBJ2-3; abundance: -; CDR3nt: TGTGCCACGGGGACTAGCGGGAGGGCCGGCACAGATACGCAGTATTTT; CDR3aa: CATGTSGRAGTDTQYF
v_gene: TRBV10-3; d_gene: TRBD2; j_gene: TRBJ2-1; abundance: -; CDR3nt: TGTGCCATCAGTGGGCGGGAGGGCCAGCGGGGGCTTGATGAGCAGTTCTTC; CDR3aa: CAISGREGQRGLDEQFF
v_gene: TRBV28; d_gene: -; j_gene: TRBJ2-3; abundance: -; CDR3nt: TGTGCCAGCAGTTTGCCACGCCTAACAGATACGCAGTATTTT; CDR3aa: CASSLPRLTDTQYF
v_gene: TRBV28; d_gene: TRBD1; j_gene: TRBJ2-2; abundance: -; CDR3nt: TGTGCCAGCAGCGATGGGACAGGGGGTAGCACCGGGGAGCTGTTTTTT; CDR3aa: CASSDGTGGSTGELFF
v_gene: TRBV29-1; d_gene: -; j_gene: TRBJ2-1; abundance: -; CDR3nt: TGCAGCGTTTTATTAAGGGAGGCGGGCTCCTACAATGAGCAGTTCTTC; CDR3aa: CSVLLREAGSYNEQFF
v_gene: TRBV4-1; d_gene: TRBD2; j_gene: TRBJ2-7; abundance: -; CDR3nt: TGCGCCAGCAGCCATCAACGGTCCGGGACTAGCGGCTACGAGCAGTACTTC; CDR3aa: CASSHQRSGTSGYEQYF
v_gene: TRBV28; d_gene: -; j_gene: TRBJ1-2; abundance: -; CDR3nt: TGTGCCAGCAGAGCGGGAAGCTTCGATGGCTACACCTTC; CDR3aa: CASRAGSFDGYTF
v_gene: TRBV9; d_gene: TRBD2; j_gene: TRBJ2-7; abundance: once; CDR3nt: TGTGCCAGCAGCGCAGATGGGACTAGCTCCTACGAGCAGTACTTC; CDR3aa: CASSADGTSSYEQYF
v_gene: TRBV5-4; d_gene: -; j_gene: TRBJ2-5; abundance: -; CDR3nt: TGTGCTTGGGGGGAGAAGACCCAGTACTTC; CDR3aa: CAWGEKTQYF
v_gene: TRBV6-1; d_gene: -; j_gene: TRBJ2-7; abundance: -; CDR3nt: TGTGCCAGCCCCTCTGGGCGGGAAGCCTACGAGCAGTACTTC; CDR3aa: CASPSGREAYEQYF
v_gene: TRBV9; d_gene: -; j_gene: TRBJ2-3; abundance: once; CDR3nt: TGTGCCAGCAGCGTAGGAAGTAGCACAGATACGCAGTATTTT; CDR3aa: CASSVGSSTDTQYF
v_gene: TRBV18; d_gene: TRBD1; j_gene: TRBJ1-6; abundance: -; CDR3nt: TGTGCCAGCTCACCGACCCGGGACAGCAATTCACCCCTCCACTTT; CDR3aa: CASSPTRDSNSPLHF